The 4 T cell receptor beta chains in this list originate from one sample, sequenced in a study of technical replicates of blood from a few donors. The repertoire was sequenced with immunoSEQ multiplex PCR; TCRdb's copy has only in-frame clones and lacks some. The profile covers 67,000 or so clones, with 80% to 95% appearing a single time and around 0.38% taken by the ten largest. The sample taken for sequencing was T cells isolated from PBMCs. The receptors here all came from a human donor in good health.

This rearrangement joins TRBV4-3 to TRBJ2-5, with 8 bases that match TRBD1. The germline gives CDR1 LGHNA, CDR2 YSLEER. This CDR3 region has 16 residues. V was clipped by 0 bases and J by 1 base; unmatched bases: 4. This CDR3 reads CASSQDVGTGQETQYF. The DNA of the CDR3 is TGCGCCAGCAGCCAAGATGTTGGGACAGGCCAAGAGACCCAGTACTTC.

The chain has TRBV7-3 and TRBJ2-1; 9 bases map to TRBD1. Germline CDR1 is SGHTA and CDR2 is FQGTGA. Trimming at V came to 2 bases and at J to 4 bases, leaving 9 bases not matched to a gene. This CDR3 has 17 residues. The CDR3 DNA follows: TGTGCCAGCAGCTTATCCGGGACAGGGTACCTTTACAATGAGCAGTTCTTC. Protein sequence: CASSLSGTGYLYNEQFF. The full variable domain, rest sourced from reference TRBV7-3 and TRBJ2-1, is GAGVSQTPSNKVTEKGKYVELRCDPISGHTALYWYRQSLGQGPEFLIYFQGTGAADDSGLPNDRFFAVRPEGSVSTLKIQRTERGDSAVYLCASSLSGTGYLYNEQFFGPGTRLTVL.

The chain employs TRBV5-1 and TRBJ2-7, with unresolved D. V was pared by 5 bases and J by 3 bases, with 18 bases between. This CDR3 has 15 residues. Germline V gene sequence: CDR1 SGHRS, CDR2 YFSETQ. CDR3 region: CASSPSSVLNYEQYF. The CDR3 DNA reads TGCGCCAGCAGTCCAAGTTCCGTTCTAAACTACGAGCAGTACTTC.

This clone was detected once. V gene TRBV27 combines with J gene TRBJ2-7; 11 bases are shared with TRBD1. V shed 6 bases, J shed 5 bases, and the junction held 6 bases outside the gene matches. CDR1 is MNHEY, CDR2 SMNVEV, per germline (reference sequence). The CDR3 loop spans 14 amino acids. The CDR3, as DNA: TGTGCCAGCAGCCCAGGACAGGGGGCCCACGAGCAGTACTTC. It is translated as CASSPGQGAHEQYF.